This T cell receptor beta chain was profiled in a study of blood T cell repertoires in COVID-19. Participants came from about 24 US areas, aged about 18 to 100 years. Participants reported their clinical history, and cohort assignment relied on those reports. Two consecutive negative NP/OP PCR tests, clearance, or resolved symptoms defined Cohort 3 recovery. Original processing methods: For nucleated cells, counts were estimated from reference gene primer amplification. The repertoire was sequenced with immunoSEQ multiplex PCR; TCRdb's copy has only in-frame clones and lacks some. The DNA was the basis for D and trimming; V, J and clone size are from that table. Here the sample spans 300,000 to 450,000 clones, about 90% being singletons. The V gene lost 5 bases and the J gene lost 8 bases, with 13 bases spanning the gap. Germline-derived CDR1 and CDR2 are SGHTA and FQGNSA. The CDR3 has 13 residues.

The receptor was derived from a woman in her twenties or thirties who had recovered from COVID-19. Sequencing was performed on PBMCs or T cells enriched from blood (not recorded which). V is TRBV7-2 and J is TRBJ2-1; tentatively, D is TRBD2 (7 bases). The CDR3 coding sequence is TGTGCCAGCAGCCGGGGAGGGGGTGATGAGCAGTTCTTC. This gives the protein CASSRGGGDEQFF.